Listed below are T cell receptor beta chains from one sample, sequenced in a study of identical twins. MiXCR, run by TCRdb on the 5' RACE reads, gives a single entry per CDR3 protein. The data contain 600,000 to 800,000 distinct CDR3 sequences, roughly 20% of them seen just once; the ten biggest clones take up more than 4%. This sample was also put to use in a study of T cells expressing NK-cell markers.

Sequenced input: PBMCs. These receptors were obtained from a woman aged 18-30 years in good health. The CDR3 runs from the conserved cysteine through the conserved F or W. The order of the fields is D gene, CDR3 length, V gene, J gene, clone size, CDR3 DNA, CDR3 protein. The D gene is left open where the match is weak. Clone size is given for some rows only: seen once, a few or many times, or a class if the clone is expanded.

NA	14	TRBV2	TRBJ2-1	few	TGTGCCAGCAGTAGAGAGTATGCCTACAATGAGCAGTTCTTC	CASSREYAYNEQFF
TRBD2	19	TRBV19	TRBJ2-1	few	TGTGCCAGTAGTCCCCCCGGGACTAGCGGGAGGGCCTTCATGAATGAGCAGTTCTTC	CASSPPGTSGRAFMNEQFF
TRBD1	14	TRBV6-1	TRBJ1-1	NA	TGTGCCAGCAGCTTGGGACAGGGAGTGGCTGAAGCTTTCTTT	CASSLGQGVAEAFF
NA	14	TRBV7-6	TRBJ2-7	NA	TGTGCCAGCAGCTTAGAGGCTAGATCGGACGAGCAGTACTTC	CASSLEARSDEQYF
TRBD1	14	TRBV20-1	TRBJ1-1	many	TGCAGTGCTACAGGGGGCGCGGGGAACACTGAAGCTTTCTTT	CSATGGAGNTEAFF
NA	17	TRBV3-1	TRBJ2-7	many	TGTGCCAGCAGCCAAGATCTCCGGGATGTGGGTGTGGCCGAGCAGTACTTC	CASSQDLRDVGVAEQYF
TRBD1	13	TRBV4-1	TRBJ2-7	few	TGCGCCAGCAGCCTGACAGGGCTGGGCGAGCAGTACTTC	CASSLTGLGEQYF
TRBD1	15	TRBV13	TRBJ2-3	NA	TGTGCCAGCAGCCTATACAGGGGACGGGGAGATACGCAGTATTTT	CASSLYRGRGDTQYF
NA	14	TRBV20-1	TRBJ2-1	NA	TGCAGTGCTGGAGAAAGGACTTTCTACAATGAGCAGTTCTTC	CSAGERTFYNEQFF
TRBD2	17	TRBV27	TRBJ2-1	few	TGTGCCAGCAGTTCAACCCTCCTAGCGGAGTCCTACAATGAGCAGTTCTTC	CASSSTLLAESYNEQFF
TRBD1	15	TRBV20-1	TRBJ2-5	NA	TGCAGTGCTATCAAAGGGGGACAGGGCCCCGAGACCCAGTACTTC	CSAIKGGQGPETQYF
TRBD1	18	TRBV12-3/TRBV12-4	TRBJ2-7	NA	TGTGCCAGCAGTTCTGACGTGGGGACAGGCGATAGCTCCTACGAGCAGTACTTC	CASSSDVGTGDSSYEQYF
TRBD2	14	TRBV29-1	TRBJ2-2	few	TGCAGCGCCCCGGGGGGGCTGGACACCGGGGAGCTGTTTTTT	CSAPGGLDTGELFF
NA	15	TRBV3-1	TRBJ2-3	NA	TGTGCCAGCAGCTTCCGCGGGGGCGGCACAGATACGCAGTATTTT	CASSFRGGGTDTQYF
NA	16	TRBV20-1	TRBJ2-3	many	TGCAGTGCTAGACCCGGGACCTCTCCCTTCACAGATACGCAGTATTTT	CSARPGTSPFTDTQYF
NA	14	TRBV27	TRBJ2-7	few	TGTGCCAGCCACTCCACAGGCATGTATTACGAGCAGTACTTC	CASHSTGMYYEQYF
TRBD2	15	TRBV6-5	TRBJ2-1	few	TGTGCCAGCAGTTACTCTTTCGTTAGCGGGAGATCCCTGTTCTTC	CASSYSFVSGRSLFF
NA	13	TRBV20-1	TRBJ1-2	few	TGCAGTGCCTTAACACAGGAGACAAATGGCTACACCTTC	CSALTQETNGYTF
TRBD2	18	TRBV12-3/TRBV12-4	TRBJ2-3	NA	TGTGCCAGCACCCCTGGACTAGGCGTATCGTCTCCCACAGATACGCAGTATTTT	CASTPGLGVSSPTDTQYF
TRBD1	13	TRBV29-1	TRBJ2-7	many	TGCAGCGTCCTCGGGACAGTCTCCTACGAGCAGTACTTC	CSVLGTVSYEQYF
TRBD1	15	TRBV6-5	TRBJ2-3	few	TGTGCCAGCAGTTACTCTGTCAGGGGGACAGATACGCAGTATTTT	CASSYSVRGTDTQYF
TRBD1	14	TRBV7-2	TRBJ2-7	few	TGTGCCAGCAGCTTCACGACAGGGGGAGGCGAGCAGTACTTC	CASSFTTGGGEQYF
TRBD1	13	TRBV29-1	TRBJ1-5	many	TGCAGCGTTCAGGGGGGGGGCAATCAGCCCCAGCATTTT	CSVQGGGNQPQHF
NA	13	TRBV7-9	TRBJ2-1	NA	TGTGCCAGCAGCTTGACAGAGAACAATGAGCAGTTCTTC	CASSLTENNEQFF